Presented here are 30 T cell receptor beta chains from one specimen sequenced in a study of blood T cell repertoires in COVID-19. Method: immunoSEQ multiplex PCR; TCRdb's copy keeps in-frame clones and lacks some. The sample lists fewer than 250,000 clones, about 87% occurring once. The sample taken for sequencing was PBMCs or T cells enriched from blood (not recorded which). The receptors here all came from a man aged 45-65 years who had been exposed to COVID-19.

This sequence joins TRBV7-3 and TRBJ1-1; the match to TRBD1 covers 7 bases. The CDR3 sequence is 13 residues long. With 5 bases clipped from V and 7 bases from J, the junction kept 7 bases outside the gene matches. Germline V gene lookup returns CDR1 SGHTA and CDR2 FQGTGA. CDR3 DNA sequence: TGTGCCAGCAGCACCCGGACAGGCGATGAAGCTTTCTTT. Encoded protein: CASSTRTGDEAFF.

This chain uses TRBV25-1 with TRBJ2-7; maybe TRBD2 (6 bases). Germline-derived CDR1 and CDR2 are MGHDK and SYGVNS. The CDR3 spans 17 residues. V gave up 6 bases and J gave up 2 bases, with 23 bases separating them. In DNA form, the CDR3 reads TGTGCCAGCAGCCCCCGGAGGGCACCAAGCTCACCCTACGAGCAGTACTTC. Encoded protein: CASSPRRAPSSPYEQYF.

This clone has a handful of counts. The gene calls are TRBV10-1 and TRBJ2-1; TRBD1 matches 12 bases. V shed 6 bases and J 7 bases; nucleotides not matched to a gene: 7. Germline CDR1 WNHNN, CDR2 SYGVQD (reference sequence). CDR3 length equals 15 residues. CDR3 in amino acids: CASRAGTGGSNEQFF. The CDR3 DNA is TGCGCCAGCAGGGCCGGGACAGGGGGCTCGAATGAGCAGTTCTTC.

The CDR3 sequence: CASSRQGVEKLFF. The DNA of the CDR3 is TGTGCCAGCAGCCGACAGGGGGTCGAAAAACTGTTTTTT. The rearrangement joins TRBV2 to TRBJ1-4; TRBD1 matches at 9 bases. The germline CDR1 and CDR2 sequences are SNHLY and FYNNEI. The trim removed 6 bases at V and 8 bases at J, leaving 4 bases unmatched. CDR3 length equals 13 residues. Full variable domain (outside the CDR3, taken from reference TRBV2 and TRBJ1-4): EPEVTQTPSHQVTQMGQEVILRCVPISNHLYFYWYRQILGQKVEFLVSFYNNEISEKSEIFDDQFSVERPDGSNFTLKIRSTKLEDSAMYFCASSRQGVEKLFFGSGTQLSVL.

The V call is TRBV28, the J call TRBJ1-2; TRBD1 might be the D (6 bases). Germline CDR1 MDHEN, CDR2 SYDVKM. Trimming took off 5 bases at V and 4 bases at J, with 14 bases between the two ends. CDR3 length: 14 amino acids. CDR3 sequence (DNA): TGTGCCAGCAGTCCTTTTGGACAGCTCTATGGCTACACCTTC. Translated, it gives CASSPFGQLYGYTF.

The V gene is TRBV3-1 (or the pseudogene TRBV3-2), the J gene TRBJ1-3; the match to TRBD1 covers 8 bases. The V gene end was trimmed by 5 bases and the J gene end by 4 bases; junction bases not matched to a gene: 4. CDR3 length: 14 amino acids. Germline V gene data show CDR1 as LGHDT and CDR2 as YNNKEL (reference sequence). The CDR3 region is CASSAGTGGNTIYF. For the CDR3, the DNA is TGTGCCAGCAGCGCCGGGACAGGCGGAAACACCATATATTTT.

The gene calls are TRBV5-1 and TRBJ1-1; D possibly corresponds to TRBD1 (6 bases). The CDR3 runs to 14 residues. Germline V gene sequence: CDR1 SGHRS, CDR2 YFSETQ. V shed 4 bases and J shed 0 bases, with 10 bases lying between them. The CDR3 is CASSPGTLNTEAFF. The CDR3, as DNA: TGCGCCAGCAGCCCCGGGACACTGAACACTGAAGCTTTCTTT.

The CDR3: CSASLRAGLGGYTF. The CDR3 nucleotides are TGCAGTGCTAGTCTTAGGGCAGGGCTAGGAGGCTACACCTTC. This chain links TRBV20-1 with TRBJ1-2; possible D gene TRBD1, 5 bases. Trimming pared 3 bases from V and 8 bases from J, leaving 19 bases between. Per germline, CDR1 DFQATT and CDR2 SNEGSKA (reference sequence). This CDR3 is 14 amino acids long.

The chain is built from TRBV9 and TRBJ1-3; TRBD1 matches at 7 bases. J lost 0 bases, V lost 3 bases, and 9 bases had no gene match. Germline V gene data show CDR1 as SGDLS and CDR2 as YYNGEE. The CDR3 consists of 17 residues. The CDR3: CASSDLRTGSSGNTIYF. The DNA of the CDR3 is TGTGCCAGCAGCGACTTAAGGACAGGCAGCTCTGGAAACACCATATATTTT.

CDR3 DNA sequence: TGCGCCAGCAGCAATCCCCAGGGCTCGAACACTGAAGCTTTCTTT. Translating gives CASSNPQGSNTEAFF. J is TRBJ1-1 and V is TRBV5-1; tentative D call: TRBD1 (5 bases). Germline V gene sequence: CDR1 SGHRS, CDR2 YFSETQ. V dropped 4 bases and J dropped 1 base, with 14 bases sitting between them. The CDR3 runs to 15 residues. Complete variable domain (other parts from reference TRBV5-1 and TRBJ1-1): KAGVTQTPRYLIKTRGQQVTLSCSPISGHRSVSWYQQTPGQGLQFLFEYFSETQRNKGNFPGRFSGRQFSNSRSEMNVSTLELGDSALYLCASSNPQGSNTEAFFGQGTRLTVV.

This chain connects TRBV25-1 to TRBJ2-5; 8 bases match TRBD1. This CDR3 is 12 amino acids long. CDR1 MGHDK and CDR2 SYGVNS come from the germline V gene. Trimming took 8 bases from V and 6 from J; bases not matched to a gene: 5. The CDR3 nucleotides are TGTGCCAGCGGACAGGGACCAAAGACCCAGTACTTC. This encodes CASGQGPKTQYF.

The chain couples TRBV24-1 to TRBJ2-3; 11 positions agree with TRBD2. CDR1 is KGHDR, CDR2 SFDVKD, per germline. This CDR3 has 16 residues. V shed 4 bases and J 6 bases; nucleotides not matched to a gene: 8. This chain's CDR3 is CATSDLPSGGLDTQYF. The CDR3 DNA follows: TGTGCCACCAGTGACCTCCCTAGCGGGGGGTTGGATACGCAGTATTTT.

The rearrangement uses TRBV7-2 and TRBJ2-7, with D possibly being TRBD1 (8 bases). The V gene lost 6 bases and the J gene lost 6 bases, with 15 bases spanning the gap. Germline CDR1 is SGHTA and CDR2 is FQGNSA. This CDR3 is built from 13 residues. CDR3 region: CASRQGGGREQYF. The CDR3 DNA is TGTGCCAGCAGACAGGGGGGGGGCCGCGAGCAGTACTTC. Full variable domain (remainder filled in from reference TRBV7-2 and TRBJ2-7): GAGVSQSPSNKVTEKGKDVELRCDPISGHTALYWYRQSLGQGLEFLIYFQGNSAPDKSGLPSDRFSAERTGGSVSTLTIQRTQQEDSAVYLCASRQGGGREQYFGPGTRLTVT.

J is TRBJ2-1 and V is TRBV2, with 8 bases lining up with TRBD2. V lost 10 bases and J lost 0; bases outside the gene matches: 11. The CDR3 extends over 16 amino acids. The V gene's germline CDR1 is SNHLY and CDR2 FYNNEI. The CDR3 nucleotides are TGTGCCACCTTCGACGGGGGGGGTCTCTCCTACAATGAGCAGTTCTTC. Residues: CATFDGGGLSYNEQFF.

CDR3 DNA: TGTGCCAGCAGTTCCGGGACTCCGGCGGACGAGCAGTACTTC. This sequence encodes CASSSGTPADEQYF. The J gene is TRBJ2-7, the V gene TRBV2; D possibly corresponds to TRBD2 (6 bases). V lost 5 bases and J 5 bases, leaving 16 bases between the germline ends. The CDR3 is 14 residues long. Germline values: CDR1 SNHLY, CDR2 FYNNEI.

This clone was seen just once. This rearrangement joins TRBV5-4 to TRBJ2-3; D is undetermined. Germline-derived CDR1 and CDR2 are SGHNT and YYREEE (reference sequence). The CDR3 consists of 15 residues. Trimming took 4 bases from V and 0 from J, leaving 12 bases between them. The CDR3 nucleotides read TGTGCCAGCAGCCTAGGCGGCCAAAGCACAGATACGCAGTATTTT. Translating it yields CASSLGGQSTDTQYF.

The V gene is TRBV7-2, the J gene TRBJ1-6; TRBD1 agrees at 7 bases. Germline values: CDR1 SGHTA, CDR2 FQGNSA. V lost 0 bases, J lost 7 bases, and 3 bases stayed unmatched. The CDR3 loop spans 15 amino acids. CDR3 amino acids: CASSLAGQVNSPLHF. CDR3 bases: TGTGCCAGCAGCTTAGCCGGACAGGTGAATTCACCCCTCCACTTT.

This chain links TRBV4-2 with TRBJ1-3; possibly TRBD1 for D (6 bases). The germline V and J ends were trimmed by 3 bases and 5 bases, with 14 bases remaining between them. The CDR3 loop spans 15 amino acids. Germline V CDR1 and CDR2: LGHNA, YNFKEQ. Here the CDR3 reads CASSHPDRLRNTIYF. The CDR3 region has the DNA TGTGCCAGCAGCCACCCCGACAGGCTACGAAACACCATATATTTT.

This rearrangement joins TRBV30 to TRBJ1-5, with a tentative D call TRBD1 (6 bases). This CDR3 has 15 amino acids. From germline, CDR1 is GTSNPN and CDR2 SVGIG (reference sequence). Between the trimmed V and J ends, which lost 0 bases and 3 bases, there was a span of 12 bases. CDR3 loop: CAWSVSGVPNQPQHF. CDR3 coding DNA: TGTGCCTGGAGTGTTTCAGGGGTCCCCAATCAGCCCCAGCATTTT.

The rearrangement links TRBV12-5 to TRBJ2-1; 8 bases align to TRBD2. In germline, CDR1 is LGHNT, CDR2 FRNRAP. V was pared by 8 bases and J by 8 bases, with 11 bases of the junction left unmatched. The CDR3 contains 14 residues. CDR3 protein: CASRRSGSTDEQFF. Here the CDR3 DNA reads TGTGCTAGTCGTAGAAGCGGGAGTACGGATGAGCAGTTCTTC.

The V gene is TRBV5-4, the J gene TRBJ2-2; 8 bases are a match to TRBD1. Losses at the gene ends were 4 bases for V and 5 bases for J; bases not matched to a gene: 10. The CDR3 totals 16 residues. Germline V gene sequence: CDR1 SGHNT, CDR2 YYREEE (reference sequence). In DNA form, the CDR3 reads TGTGCCAGCAGCCCGATGGAGCAGGGGGCAACCGGGGAGCTGTTTTTT. This sequence encodes CASSPMEQGATGELFF.

V usage is TRBV24-1 and J usage is TRBJ1-3; 7 nucleotides line up with TRBD1. V dropped 2 bases and J dropped 0; count of bases not matched to a gene: 9. Per germline, CDR1 KGHDR and CDR2 SFDVKD. The CDR3 spans 18 residues. This CDR3 reads CATSDSRQGISSGNTIYF. The DNA for the CDR3 is TGTGCCACCAGTGATTCCCGACAGGGAATCAGCTCTGGAAACACCATATATTTT.

The chain employs TRBV5-4 and TRBJ1-1; 7 bases match TRBD1. The CDR3 length is 15 residues. Germline trimming cut 2 bases from V and 2 bases from J; bases unmatched to any gene: 6. Per germline, CDR1 SGHNT and CDR2 YYREEE (reference sequence). The CDR3 DNA sequence: TGTGCCAGCAGCTTACCCGGGACAGAAAACACTGAAGCTTTCTTT. Its protein is CASSLPGTENTEAFF.

The chain employs TRBV5-1 and TRBJ2-5, with TRBD2 matching over 8 bases. The CDR3 length is 15 residues. Germline assignment: CDR1 SGHRS and CDR2 YFSETQ. The junction had 10 bases not matched to a gene; V was cut back by 5 bases and J by 4 bases. This chain's CDR3 is CASRITGGPGETQYF. Written as DNA, the CDR3 is TGCGCCAGCAGGATCACGGGGGGGCCGGGAGAGACCCAGTACTTC.

V is TRBV29-1 and J is TRBJ2-5; 14 positions match TRBD2. The germline V gene encodes CDR1 SQVTM and CDR2 ANQGSEA. The CDR3 totals 14 residues. Trimming took 6 bases from V and 3 from J; bases not matched to a gene: 3. The CDR3 here is CSVLGLAGEETQYF. The CDR3 DNA follows: TGCAGCGTCCTGGGACTAGCGGGGGAAGAGACCCAGTACTTC.

V gene TRBV28 combines with J gene TRBJ1-6; D remains unclear. Germline V CDR1 and CDR2: MDHEN, SYDVKM. The CDR3 contains 18 residues. Trimming pared 2 bases from V and 0 bases from J, leaving 14 bases between. CDR3 protein: CASSLEPPGSSYNSPLHF. The CDR3 bases are TGTGCCAGCAGTTTAGAACCTCCGGGGAGCTCCTATAATTCACCCCTCCACTTT. Combining the CDR3 with reference TRBV28 and TRBJ1-6 gives the whole variable domain DVKVTQSSRYLVKRTGEKVFLECVQDMDHENMFWYRQDPGLGLRLIYFSYDVKMKEKGDIPEGYSVSREKKERFSLILESASTNQTSMYLCASSLEPPGSSYNSPLHFGNGTRLTVT.

The chain is built from TRBV6-5 and TRBJ2-2; 7 bases match TRBD1. Germline CDR1 and CDR2: MNHEY and SVGAGI. V was pared by 0 bases and J by 1 base, with 2 bases of the junction left unmatched. This CDR3 is built from 16 residues. The CDR3 loop is CASSYSGQRNTGELFF. For the CDR3, the DNA is TGTGCCAGCAGTTACTCGGGACAGCGGAACACCGGGGAGCTGTTTTTT.

J is TRBJ1-5 and V is TRBV6-5, with 10 positions matching TRBD1. This CDR3 has 14 residues. V dropped 10 bases and J dropped 5; count of bases not matched to a gene: 8. Germline V lookup: CDR1 MNHEY, CDR2 SVGAGI. As DNA, the CDR3 is TGTGCCATCCGGGGACAGGGGTATCATCAGCCCCAGCATTTT. This translates into CAIRGQGYHQPQHF.

The chain joins TRBV6-5 to TRBJ1-2, with a possible D match to TRBD1 (5 bases). The ends were cut back, 0 bases at V and 5 bases at J, with 13 bases in the middle. This CDR3 is built from 15 residues. Per the germline V gene, CDR1 is MNHEY and CDR2 is SVGAGI. Here the CDR3 reads CASSYSRGWIYGYTF. The CDR3 DNA is TGTGCCAGCAGTTACTCGCGGGGCTGGATATATGGCTACACCTTC.

The chain carries TRBV10-3 and TRBJ2-2; 7 bases are shared with TRBD1. The CDR3 covers 15 residues. CDR1 is ENHRY and CDR2 is SYGVKD in the germline V gene. After removal of 8 bases from V and 7 bases from J, the junction contained 13 bases not matched to a gene. The CDR3 DNA is TGTGCCATCTACCACCGGGACAGTCCGAACGGGGAGCTGTTTTTT. Translation: CAIYHRDSPNGELFF.